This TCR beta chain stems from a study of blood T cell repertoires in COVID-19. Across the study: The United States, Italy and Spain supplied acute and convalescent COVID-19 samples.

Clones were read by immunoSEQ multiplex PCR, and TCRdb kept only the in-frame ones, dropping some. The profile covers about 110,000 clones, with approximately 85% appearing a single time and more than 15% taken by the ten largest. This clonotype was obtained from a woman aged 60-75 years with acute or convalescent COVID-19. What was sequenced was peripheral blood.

The CDR3 DNA follows: TGTGCCAGCAGCTTAGGCGGGAGACGCACAGATACGCAGTATTTT. Translating gives CASSLGGRRTDTQYF. The V and J genes are TRBV7-9 and TRBJ2-3, with 7 bases identical to TRBD2. V lost 1 base to trimming and J lost 1 base; unmatched junction nucleotides: 2. Germline lookup yields CDR1 SEHNR and CDR2 FQNEAQ (reference sequence). The CDR3 runs 15 residues.